The 32 T cell receptor beta chains in this list originate from one sample, sequenced in a study of blood T cell repertoires in COVID-19. The protocol was immunoSEQ multiplex PCR, while the TCRdb copy is restricted to in-frame clones and leaves out a portion. The data contain under 200,000 clones, 80% of them singletons. The specimen sequenced was PBMCs or T cells enriched from blood (not recorded which). Receptor source: a woman aged 60-75 years who had recovered from COVID-19.

This clone was seen only a few times. The chain has TRBV12-3 or TRBV12-4 and TRBJ2-7; unclear D gene. Trimming cost V 1 base and J 6 bases, with 10 bases left between them. The CDR3 spans 13 residues. For the CDR3, the DNA is TGTGCCAGCAGTTTAGGGGCAGGTACCGAGCAGTACTTC. Translation gives CASSLGAGTEQYF.

V gene TRBV10-3 combines with J gene TRBJ1-3, with a tentative D call TRBD1 (5 bases). CDR1 is ENHRY and CDR2 is SYGVKD in the germline V gene. Trimming took 3 bases from V and 1 from J, leaving 10 bases between them. This CDR3 spans 15 amino acids. The DNA for the CDR3 is TGTGCCATCAGTGATAAGGGGTTGTCTGGAAACACCATATATTTT. Its translation is CAISDKGLSGNTIYF.

The chain joins TRBV19 to TRBJ1-6, with D possibly TRBD1 on 6 matching bases. V shed 4 bases and J shed 4 bases, with 11 bases lying between them. The CDR3 has 15 amino acids. CDR1 is LNHDA, CDR2 SQIVND, per germline (reference sequence). For the CDR3, the DNA is TGTGCCAGTAGTACACAGGGTTTGTATAATTCACCCCTCCACTTT. Translated: CASSTQGLYNSPLHF.

The gene calls are TRBV14 and TRBJ2-5; TRBD2 is a possible D gene (5 bases). Trimming shortened V by 0 bases and J by 1 base, and 15 bases separated the two germline ends. CDR1 is SGHDN and CDR2 is FVKESK in the germline V gene. The CDR3 has 17 amino acids. CDR3 region: CASSQDLASPSQETQYF. The CDR3 DNA sequence: TGTGCCAGCAGCCAAGATTTGGCTAGCCCGAGCCAAGAGACCCAGTACTTC.

The chain employs TRBV2 and TRBJ2-3; 9 bases align to TRBD1. Germline V CDR1 and CDR2: SNHLY, FYNNEI. The ends lost 8 bases at V and 4 bases at J; junction bases unmatched: 7. The CDR3 totals 14 residues. As DNA, the CDR3 is TGTGCCAGCCGCGGGACAGGGATTTCAGATACGCAGTATTTT. This encodes CASRGTGISDTQYF.

V is TRBV5-5 and J is TRBJ1-1, with D maybe TRBD1 (5 bases). The germline V gene encodes CDR1 SGHKS and CDR2 YYEKEE (reference sequence). The V gene lost 1 base and the J gene lost 1 base, with 5 bases spanning the gap. This CDR3 has 13 residues. The CDR3 sequence: CASSLQGNTEAFF. DNA for the CDR3: TGTGCCAGCAGCTTGCAGGGGAACACTGAAGCTTTCTTT.

The chain employs TRBV6-1 and TRBJ2-1; D is unclear. The CDR3 is 14 residues long. CDR1 and CDR2 (germline): MNHNS, SASEGT. The V and J ends lost 7 bases and 6 bases respectively, with 16 bases between them. The CDR3 spells CASIGSEPINEQFF. The CDR3 coding sequence is TGTGCCAGCATCGGGTCTGAGCCGATCAATGAGCAGTTCTTC.

The chain combines TRBV2 with TRBJ2-4; the D gene is possibly TRBD1 (6 bases). V was trimmed by 3 bases and J by 4 bases, leaving 10 bases between them. This CDR3 has 14 residues. Per germline, CDR1 SNHLY and CDR2 FYNNEI. DNA for the CDR3: TGTGCCAGCAGTGAGCCCGGGACAAAAAACATTCAGTACTTC. Its protein is CASSEPGTKNIQYF.

The chain combines TRBV7-8 with TRBJ1-1; 7 nucleotides align to TRBD1. The junction had 7 bases not matched to a gene; V was cut back by 4 bases and J by 2 bases. Germline-derived CDR1 and CDR2 are SGHVS and FQNEAQ. The CDR3 sequence is 15 residues long. CDR3 region: CASSSIDRANTEAFF. The CDR3 coding sequence is TGTGCCAGCAGCTCGATCGACAGGGCAAACACTGAAGCTTTCTTT.

The gene calls are TRBV24-1 and TRBJ2-5, with TRBD2 matching 10 bases. Germline CDR1 reads KGHDR; CDR2 reads SFDVKD. Trimming cost V 9 bases and J 1 base; bases outside gene matches: 10. There are 16 residues in the CDR3. CDR3: CATAASGGTLQETQYF. CDR3 bases: TGTGCCACCGCTGCTAGCGGGGGAACTCTCCAAGAGACCCAGTACTTC.

The V gene is TRBV5-1, the J gene TRBJ2-1; 12 nucleotides align to TRBD2. Germline V gene lookup returns CDR1 SGHRS and CDR2 YFSETQ. The CDR3 extends over 15 amino acids. V trimming: 1 base; J trimming: 6 bases; junction bases outside the gene matches: 2. CDR3: CASSLPSGGANEQFF. The CDR3 nucleotides are TGCGCCAGCAGCTTGCCTAGCGGGGGGGCCAATGAGCAGTTCTTC.

The rearrangement links TRBV7-9 to TRBJ1-6; 7 bases agree with TRBD1. After removal of 5 bases from V and 7 bases from J, the junction contained 8 bases not matched to a gene. The CDR3 extends over 15 amino acids. Germline V gene sequence: CDR1 SEHNR, CDR2 FQNEAQ (reference sequence). CDR3 bases: TGTGCCAGCAGCCTATTAACAGGGGTAAATTCACCCCTCCACTTT. Protein product: CASSLLTGVNSPLHF. Drawing the rest from reference TRBV7-9 and TRBJ1-6, the complete variable domain is DTGVSQNPRHKITKRGQNVTFRCDPISEHNRLYWYRQTLGQGPEFLTYFQNEAQLEKSRLLSDRFSAERPKGSFSTLEIQRTEQGDSAMYLCASSLLTGVNSPLHFGNGTRLTVT.

The chain has TRBV19 and TRBJ1-2; perhaps TRBD1 as D (5 bases). Germline-derived CDR1 and CDR2 are LNHDA and SQIVND (reference sequence). This CDR3 spans 16 amino acids. V was clipped by 6 bases and J by 4 bases, with 21 bases between them. CDR3 coding DNA: TGTGCCAGTAGCCCTACGGACAAGGGGTGGGTCTATGGCTACACCTTC. It translates to CASSPTDKGWVYGYTF.

The CDR3 region has the DNA TGTGCCAGCAGTTCGGAACAGGAAGCTGAAGCTTTCTTT. It yields the protein CASSSEQEAEAFF. The chain has TRBV6-6 and TRBJ1-1; TRBD1 is a possible D gene (5 bases). Germline CDR1 MNHNY, CDR2 SVGAGI (reference sequence). This CDR3 comprises 13 residues. The V end lost 4 bases, the J end lost 6 bases, and 12 bases lay between the germline ends.

The V and J genes are TRBV30 and TRBJ1-1, with D unclear. The germline CDR1 and CDR2 sequences are GTSNPN and SVGIG (reference sequence). Trimming shortened V by 3 bases and J by 1 base, and 9 bases separated the two germline ends. The CDR3 is made up of 13 amino acids. The CDR3: CAWSPPGNTEAFF. The CDR3 nucleotides are TGTGCCTGGAGCCCGCCAGGGAACACTGAAGCTTTCTTT.

The CDR3 nucleotides read TGTGCCAGCAGCTTGGTGGAGGGGACTGAAGCTTTCTTT. Its protein product is CASSLVEGTEAFF. The chain employs TRBV5-6 and TRBJ1-1, with D tentatively TRBD1 (5 bases). In germline, CDR1 is SGHDT, CDR2 YYEEEE. CDR3 size: 13 residues. V lost 0 bases to trimming and J lost 5 bases, with 8 bases between them.

V is TRBV24-1 and J is TRBJ1-5; D unclear. The germline V gene has CDR1 KGHDR and CDR2 SFDVKD. This CDR3 is built from 14 residues. V gave up 4 bases and J gave up 3 bases, with 9 bases separating them. CDR3 protein: CATSDPYSNQPQHF. CDR3 sequence (DNA): TGTGCCACCAGTGACCCCTATTCCAATCAGCCCCAGCATTTT.

This chain uses TRBV30 with TRBJ2-7; 9 nucleotides align to TRBD1. The junction had 5 bases not matched to a gene; V was cut back by 3 bases and J by 2 bases. The CDR3 sequence is 14 residues long. Germline values: CDR1 GTSNPN, CDR2 SVGIG (reference sequence). The CDR3 coding sequence is TGTGCCTGGAGGACCGGGACAGGGACCTACGAGCAGTACTTC. This codes for CAWRTGTGTYEQYF.

V gene TRBV6-5 combines with J gene TRBJ1-2; D possibly corresponds to TRBD1 (5 bases). The CDR3 loop spans 13 amino acids. Germline CDR1 is MNHEY and CDR2 is SVGAGI. Trimming cost V 5 bases and J 4 bases, with 11 bases left between them. The CDR3 loop is CASSRDSVYGYTF. CDR3 nucleotides: TGTGCCAGCAGTCGTGACAGTGTCTATGGCTACACCTTC.

V gene TRBV5-6 combines with J gene TRBJ2-1; TRBD2 aligns across 7 bases. From germline, CDR1 is SGHDT and CDR2 YYEEEE. This CDR3 is 15 amino acids long. V shed 4 bases and J 4 bases; nucleotides not matched to a gene: 8. CDR3 nucleotide sequence: TGTGCCAGCAGCCCTTCTAGCGGAAGTTACAATGAGCAGTTCTTC. Translated: CASSPSSGSYNEQFF.

This chain uses TRBV15 with TRBJ2-3; D is possibly TRBD1 (6 bases). Trimming left V 0 bases short and J 5 bases short, with 9 bases between. The V gene's germline CDR1 is LNHNV and CDR2 YYDKDF (reference sequence). This CDR3 comprises 14 residues. The CDR3 DNA reads TGTGCCACCAGCAGAGATCTCAGGGGAGATACGCAGTATTTT. Translating gives CATSRDLRGDTQYF.

V is TRBV20-1 and J is TRBJ2-4; no firm D call. The germline CDR1 and CDR2 sequences are DFQATT and SNEGSKA (reference sequence). CDR3 length equals 14 residues. V lost 3 bases, J lost 1 base, and 10 bases lay in between. The chain's CDR3 is CSASERSAKNIQYF. As DNA, the CDR3 is TGCAGTGCTAGTGAACGGTCCGCCAAAAACATTCAGTACTTC.

This chain uses TRBV5-1 with TRBJ1-5, with 8 bases identical to TRBD1. Trimming removed 2 bases from V and 5 bases from J; junction bases left unmatched: 3. CDR3 length: 14 amino acids. In germline, CDR1 is SGHRS, CDR2 YFSETQ. Here the CDR3 reads CASSFTGGDQPQHF. The CDR3 region has the DNA TGCGCCAGCAGCTTCACAGGGGGGGATCAGCCCCAGCATTTT.

The chain combines TRBV2 with TRBJ1-1, with 9 bases identical to TRBD1. CDR1 and CDR2 from the germline V gene are SNHLY and FYNNEI. Trimming removed 9 bases from V and 0 bases from J; junction bases left unmatched: 2. This CDR3 spans 13 amino acids. CDR3: CARRDRVNTEAFF. CDR3 nucleotides: TGTGCCAGACGGGACAGGGTGAACACTGAAGCTTTCTTT.

This rearrangement joins TRBV7-2 to TRBJ2-7; tentatively, D is TRBD1 (5 bases). The V end was cut by 8 bases, the J end by 0 bases, with 17 bases between. CDR3 length: 15 residues. Germline V gene sequence: CDR1 SGHTA, CDR2 FQGNSA. The CDR3 reads CASEDRTQFSYEQYF. The CDR3 DNA sequence: TGTGCCAGCGAAGACCGGACACAATTCTCCTACGAGCAGTACTTC.

The V and J genes are TRBV27 and TRBJ2-1, with 8 nucleotides matching TRBD2. CDR3 length: 15 amino acids. J gave up 5 bases and V 2 bases, and 5 bases lay outside the gene matches. CDR1 and CDR2 from the germline V gene are MNHEY and SMNVEV (reference sequence). As DNA, the CDR3 is TGTGCCAGCAGTTTACCGGGGGGGAAAAACAATGAGCAGTTCTTC. Translated, it gives CASSLPGGKNNEQFF.

The chain uses TRBV4-1 and TRBJ2-1, with 9 bases fitting TRBD2. Germline V lookup: CDR1 MGHRA, CDR2 YSYEKL. V lost 10 bases and J lost 5; bases outside the gene matches: 9. The CDR3 is made up of 14 amino acids. This CDR3 is CATSRLAGNNEQFF. The CDR3 DNA is TGCGCCACCTCGAGGCTAGCGGGGAACAATGAGCAGTTCTTC.

This chain joins TRBV19 and TRBJ1-1; 10 bases match TRBD1. From germline, CDR1 is LNHDA and CDR2 SQIVND (reference sequence). V lost 8 bases, J lost 4 bases, and 4 bases stayed unmatched. CDR3 length: 13 amino acids. CDR3 in amino acids: CASWTGGSTEAFF. The DNA for the CDR3 is TGTGCCAGTTGGACAGGGGGAAGCACTGAAGCTTTCTTT.

This clone occurred once. The J gene is TRBJ2-3, the V gene TRBV9, with 8 bases that match TRBD2. The V segment lost 0 bases and the J segment 9 bases; nucleotides outside the gene matches: 12. This CDR3 region has 16 residues. Germline values: CDR1 SGDLS, CDR2 YYNGEE. In DNA, the CDR3 is TGTGCCAGCAGCGTAGGTGTGACGGGGGGGCAGGACACGCAGTATTTT. The encoded protein is CASSVGVTGGQDTQYF. The complete variable domain, with remaining parts taken from reference TRBV9 and TRBJ2-3, reads DSGVTQTPKHLITATGQRVTLRCSPRSGDLSVYWYQQSLDQGLQFLIQYYNGEERAKGNILERFSAQQFPDLHSELNLSSLELGDSALYFCASSVGVTGGQDTQYFGPGTRLTVL.

The genes are TRBV3-1 (or the pseudogene TRBV3-2) and TRBJ2-7, with D perhaps matching TRBD2 (6 bases). The length of the CDR3 is 14 residues. V gave up 4 bases and J gave up 3 bases, with 13 bases separating them. Germline V gene data show CDR1 as LGHDT and CDR2 as YNNKEL (reference sequence). The CDR3 spells CASSPRDGIYEQYF. CDR3 nucleotides: TGTGCCAGCAGCCCGCGGGACGGTATCTACGAGCAGTACTTC.

This clone has a handful of counts. The chain joins TRBV11-3 to TRBJ2-3; D remains unclear. The ends were cut back, 5 bases at V and 1 base at J, with 10 bases in the middle. Germline V gives CDR1 SGHNT, CDR2 YENEEA. The CDR3 extends over 14 amino acids. The CDR3 loop is CASSLSRGTDTQYF. CDR3 DNA sequence: TGTGCCAGCAGCCTAAGCCGGGGCACAGATACGCAGTATTTT.

V and J are TRBV5-6 and TRBJ2-1; a possible D gene is TRBD2 (6 bases). The CDR3 totals 15 residues. V was clipped by 4 bases and J by 3 bases, with 14 bases between them. The germline V gene encodes CDR1 SGHDT and CDR2 YYEEEE. CDR3 protein: CASSPLGGIYNEQFF. The CDR3 DNA is TGTGCCAGCAGCCCTCTCGGCGGGATCTACAATGAGCAGTTCTTC.